Each of the 29 T cell receptor beta chains below was sequenced from the same sample in a study of blood T cell repertoires in COVID-19. The assay was immunoSEQ multiplex PCR, and TCRdb's table has in-frame clones only and misses some. The sample shows about 81,000 clones, 82% of them seen only once. Sequencing was done on a sample of peripheral blood. Source of these receptors: a human donor in a cohort sampled during active COVID-19.

This chain connects TRBV18 to TRBJ1-2; 10 bases are shared with TRBD1. The CDR3 length is 13 residues. Trimming took 3 bases from V and 5 from J; bases not matched to a gene: 0. Germline values: CDR1 KGHSH, CDR2 LQKENI. DNA for the CDR3: TGTGCCAGCTCACCGGGACAGGGGTATGGCTACACCTTC. Its protein is CASSPGQGYGYTF.

This clone was seen only a few times. The chain joins TRBV6-5 to TRBJ1-1; D gene unclear. The CDR3 has 12 residues. Between the trimmed V and J ends, which lost 0 bases and 10 bases, there was a span of 9 bases. CDR1 is MNHEY, CDR2 SVGAGI, per germline. This chain's CDR3 is CASSYSGSGAFF. The CDR3 DNA reads as TGTGCCAGCAGTTACTCGGGAAGCGGAGCTTTCTTT.

The V and J genes are TRBV27 and TRBJ2-7; 9 nucleotides line up with TRBD2. The germline V gene has CDR1 MNHEY and CDR2 SMNVEV (reference sequence). The CDR3 sequence is 17 residues long. V lost 1 base, J lost 0 bases, and 7 bases stayed unmatched. CDR3 amino acids: CASSLLAGGISSYEQYF. The CDR3 DNA is TGTGCCAGCAGTTTATTGGCGGGGGGGATTAGCTCCTACGAGCAGTACTTC.

The chain has TRBV5-1 and TRBJ1-6; 10 bases align to TRBD1. Trimming removed 5 bases from V and 7 bases from J; junction bases left unmatched: 6. The germline CDR1 and CDR2 sequences are SGHRS and YFSETQ. The CDR3 contains 15 residues. The CDR3 nucleotides read TGCGCCAGCAGGACAGGGGGCTCAGCCAATTCACCCCTCCACTTT. It translates to CASRTGGSANSPLHF.

This chain connects TRBV5-1 to TRBJ2-3; possibly TRBD2 for D (5 bases). Trimming removed 4 bases at V and 3 bases at J, with 18 bases between. In germline, CDR1 is SGHRS, CDR2 YFSETQ. The CDR3 is 16 amino acids. The CDR3 DNA is TGCGCCAGCAGCGAGGGCGGAGTCTCTCGAACAGATACGCAGTATTTT. This encodes CASSEGGVSRTDTQYF.

The J gene is TRBJ1-2, the V gene TRBV10-2; the D gene is possibly TRBD1 (5 bases). The CDR3 totals 14 residues. V was shortened by 6 bases and J by 2 bases, with 13 bases between the two germline ends. CDR1 and CDR2 from the germline V gene are WSHSY and SAAADI. The CDR3 here is CASSKQEINYGYTF. The CDR3 DNA reads as TGCGCCAGCAGCAAACAGGAAATAAACTATGGCTACACCTTC.

The chain carries TRBV5-4 and TRBJ1-2; D not certain. The V gene lost 1 base and the J gene lost 5 bases, with 12 bases spanning the gap. The CDR3 covers 14 residues. CDR1 and CDR2 (germline): SGHNT, YYREEE (reference sequence). CDR3 nucleotides: TGTGCCAGCAGCTTGAGAGGATTGAGGTATGGCTACACCTTC. This sequence encodes CASSLRGLRYGYTF.

This sequence joins TRBV30 and TRBJ1-6; D uncertain. Germline values: CDR1 GTSNPN, CDR2 SVGIG (reference sequence). Trimming pared 2 bases from V and 13 bases from J, leaving 15 bases between. The CDR3 spans 13 residues. The CDR3 sequence: CAWSTIGRGPLHF. DNA for the CDR3: TGTGCCTGGAGTACTATAGGGCGCGGGCCCCTCCACTTT.

Sample share makes this clone medium-sized. The rearrangement joins TRBV6-1 to TRBJ2-3; perhaps TRBD2 as D (6 bases). This CDR3 has 15 amino acids. Trimming shortened V by 1 base and J by 0 bases, and 8 bases separated the two germline ends. Germline CDR1 MNHNS, CDR2 SASEGT. CDR3 bases: TGTGCCAGCAGTGAAGACGGGGGTAGCACAGATACGCAGTATTTT. Its protein product is CASSEDGGSTDTQYF.

V and J are TRBV5-1 and TRBJ2-5, with 8 bases that match TRBD1. V shed 3 bases and J 7 bases; nucleotides not matched to a gene: 11. The CDR3 consists of 15 residues. The germline gives CDR1 SGHRS, CDR2 YFSETQ. CDR3 coding DNA: TGCGCCAGCAGCTCCCGGACAGGGTGGGGGGCGACCCAGTACTTC. As protein: CASSSRTGWGATQYF.

CDR3 amino acids: CASSPSGTVSYEQYF. CDR3 DNA sequence: TGCGCCAGCAGCCCCTCCGGGACAGTCTCCTACGAGCAGTACTTC. This chain connects TRBV5-1 to TRBJ2-7; 7 positions agree with TRBD1. Germline values: CDR1 SGHRS, CDR2 YFSETQ. The V segment lost 4 bases and the J segment 0 bases; nucleotides outside the gene matches: 7. The CDR3 runs to 15 residues.

The chain joins TRBV9 to TRBJ2-5, with 7 nucleotides matching TRBD2. V trimming: 2 bases; J trimming: 5 bases; junction bases outside the gene matches: 6. Germline values: CDR1 SGDLS, CDR2 YYNGEE. The CDR3 consists of 14 residues. Written as DNA, the CDR3 is TGTGCCAGCAGCGTGAACCAGGGAGGGGAGACCCAGTACTTC. Protein product: CASSVNQGGETQYF.

The V call is TRBV19, the J call TRBJ2-1; 11 nucleotides line up with TRBD1. The CDR3 loop spans 17 amino acids. With 3 bases clipped from V and 7 bases from J, the junction kept 11 bases outside the gene matches. The germline V gene encodes CDR1 LNHDA and CDR2 SQIVND (reference sequence). DNA for the CDR3: TGTGCCAGTAGTATTCGTCCGTGGGACAGGGGGAAAAATGAGCAGTTCTTC. Protein: CASSIRPWDRGKNEQFF.

The genes are TRBV5-1 and TRBJ2-2; 10 bases are shared with TRBD1. V shed 4 bases, J shed 4 bases, and the junction held 7 bases outside the gene matches. CDR3 length: 16 residues. Per the germline V gene, CDR1 is SGHRS and CDR2 is YFSETQ. The CDR3 is CASSGGQGMTTGELFF. CDR3 in DNA: TGCGCCAGCAGCGGGGGACAGGGGATGACCACCGGGGAGCTGTTTTTT.

V gene TRBV7-2 combines with J gene TRBJ1-1; 12 bases fit TRBD1. Losses at the gene ends were 6 bases for V and 4 bases for J; bases not matched to a gene: 3. The CDR3 is made up of 14 amino acids. CDR1 SGHTA and CDR2 FQGNSA come from the germline V gene. As DNA, the CDR3 is TGTGCCAGCAGACGGGACAGGGGGCTCACTGAAGCTTTCTTT. Translating gives CASRRDRGLTEAFF. The variable domain in full, with the rest retrieved from reference TRBV7-2 and TRBJ1-1, is GAGVSQSPSNKVTEKGKDVELRCDPISGHTALYWYRQSLGQGLEFLIYFQGNSAPDKSGLPSDRFSAERTGGSVSTLTIQRTQQEDSAVYLCASRRDRGLTEAFFGQGTRLTVV.

CDR3 in DNA: TGTGCCAGCAGCTTAAAGGGACAGGAGATTAATTCACCCCTCCACTTT. As protein: CASSLKGQEINSPLHF. The chain uses TRBV7-9 and TRBJ1-6; TRBD1 agrees at 8 bases. This CDR3 has 16 residues. J lost 6 bases, V lost 2 bases, and 6 bases had no gene match. Germline V gene sequence: CDR1 SEHNR, CDR2 FQNEAQ (reference sequence).

The V gene is TRBV5-1, the J gene TRBJ1-4; 11 nucleotides agree with TRBD1. Losses at the gene ends were 4 bases for V and 7 bases for J; bases not matched to a gene: 9. The CDR3 spans 16 residues. Germline CDR1 SGHRS, CDR2 YFSETQ. This chain's CDR3 is CASSIGTGGSGEKLFF. The CDR3 DNA reads TGCGCCAGCAGCATAGGGACAGGGGGAAGTGGTGAAAAACTGTTTTTT.

V and J are TRBV27 and TRBJ2-7; 7 bases fit TRBD1. Germline assignment: CDR1 MNHEY and CDR2 SMNVEV (reference sequence). Trimming took 5 bases from V and 10 from J; bases not matched to a gene: 5. The CDR3 runs to 11 residues. CDR3 sequence: CASSDRVQQYF. The DNA of the CDR3 is TGTGCCAGCAGTGACAGGGTTCAACAGTACTTC.

The gene calls are TRBV3-1 (or the pseudogene TRBV3-2) and TRBJ2-5; TRBD1 aligns across 7 bases. The CDR3 is 14 residues long. V shed 4 bases and J 3 bases; nucleotides not matched to a gene: 5. Per the germline V gene, CDR1 is LGHDT and CDR2 is YNNKEL (reference sequence). The CDR3 bases are TGTGCCAGCAGCCCGACAGGGCACGAAGAGACCCAGTACTTC. It specifies CASSPTGHEETQYF.

As DNA, the CDR3 is TGCGCCAGCAGCCAAGAAGCTGGAATCTCTTCTAGCGGGGGTTCCTACGAGCAGTACTTC. Translation gives CASSQEAGISSSGGSYEQYF. The chain employs TRBV4-3 and TRBJ2-7; TRBD2 matches at 10 bases. Germline V lookup: CDR1 LGHNA, CDR2 YSLEER. CDR3 length: 20 amino acids. Germline trimming cut 0 bases from V and 1 base from J; bases unmatched to any gene: 15.

This clone occurred a few times. J is TRBJ1-1 and V is TRBV5-1; 7 nucleotides match TRBD1. This CDR3 has 15 residues. V was pared by 4 bases and J by 3 bases, with 9 bases of the junction left unmatched. CDR1 SGHRS and CDR2 YFSETQ come from the germline V gene. In DNA form, the CDR3 reads TGCGCCAGCAGCCCCTGGGGGCAGGGGGACACTGAAGCTTTCTTT. It is translated as CASSPWGQGDTEAFF. Supplemented by reference TRBV5-1 and TRBJ1-1, the full variable domain reads KAGVTQTPRYLIKTRGQQVTLSCSPISGHRSVSWYQQTPGQGLQFLFEYFSETQRNKGNFPGRFSGRQFSNSRSEMNVSTLELGDSALYLCASSPWGQGDTEAFFGQGTRLTVV.

The CDR3 protein is CASSSDSYEQYF. The CDR3 DNA follows: TGTGCCAGCAGCAGCGACAGCTACGAGCAGTACTTC. The chain couples TRBV12-3 or TRBV12-4 to TRBJ2-7; a possible D gene is TRBD1 (5 bases). This CDR3 is built from 12 residues. The ends were cut back, 6 bases at V and 3 bases at J, with 9 bases in the middle.

The chain has TRBV12-3 or TRBV12-4 and TRBJ1-1; D is unclear. Trimming stripped 6 bases from V and 0 bases from J, with 8 bases between. The length of the CDR3 is 13 residues. CDR3 amino acids: CASRRSMNTEAFF. For the CDR3, the DNA is TGTGCCAGCAGACGGAGCATGAACACTGAAGCTTTCTTT.

This clone was detected only once. This chain links TRBV7-9 with TRBJ1-1; the D gene is possibly TRBD1 (5 bases). The CDR3 is made up of 16 amino acids. Per the germline V gene, CDR1 is SEHNR and CDR2 is FQNEAQ (reference sequence). V was trimmed by 0 bases and J by 0 bases, leaving 11 bases between them. This chain's CDR3 is CASSLARGRVNTEAFF. The CDR3 coding sequence is TGTGCCAGCAGCTTAGCAAGAGGCAGGGTGAACACTGAAGCTTTCTTT.

The V and J genes are TRBV19 and TRBJ1-6, with TRBD1 as a possible D gene (6 bases). CDR1 is LNHDA, CDR2 SQIVND, per germline (reference sequence). The CDR3 spans 13 residues. V was shortened by 7 bases and J by 5 bases, with 9 bases between the two germline ends. This chain's CDR3 is CASKPGDNSPLHF. The CDR3 nucleotides are TGTGCCAGTAAGCCAGGGGATAATTCACCCCTCCACTTT. The full variable domain, completed using reference TRBV19 and TRBJ1-6, is DGGITQSPKYLFRKEGQNVTLSCEQNLNHDAMYWYRQDPGQGLRLIYYSQIVNDFQKGDIAEGYSVSREKKESFPLTVTSAQKNPTAFYLCASKPGDNSPLHFGNGTRLTVT.

The chain employs TRBV29-1 and TRBJ1-2; D not resolved. Germline loops: CDR1 SQVTM, CDR2 ANQGSEA. The CDR3 length is 13 residues. V was cut by 7 bases and J by 4 bases, with 16 bases left in between. CDR3 in amino acids: CSATPPGSYGYTF. The CDR3 DNA reads as TGCAGCGCAACTCCCCCGGGGAGCTATGGCTACACCTTC. The full variable domain, with the rest looked up from reference TRBV29-1 and TRBJ1-2, is SAVISQKPSRDICQRGTSLTIQCQVDSQVTMMFWYRQQPGQSLTLIATANQGSEATYESGFVIDKFPISRPNLTFSTLTVSNMSPEDSSIYLCSATPPGSYGYTFGSGTRLTVV.

This rearrangement joins TRBV4-2 to TRBJ1-5; D gene unclear. The CDR3 totals 16 residues. V was pared by 0 bases and J by 7 bases, with 16 bases between. The germline gives CDR1 LGHNA, CDR2 YNFKEQ. CDR3 DNA sequence: TGTGCCAGCAGCCAAGATGGGTCGGGGAAGAGACAGCCCCAGCATTTT. This gives the protein CASSQDGSGKRQPQHF.

V is TRBV13 and J is TRBJ1-6; 10 bases line up with TRBD1. CDR1 and CDR2 from the germline V gene are PRHDT and FYEKMQ (reference sequence). The CDR3 covers 15 residues. V dropped 5 bases and J dropped 9; count of bases not matched to a gene: 7. CDR3 amino acids: CASSRWTGGASPLHF. CDR3 DNA sequence: TGTGCCAGCAGCCGTTGGACAGGGGGAGCTTCACCCCTCCACTTT.

This chain links TRBV19 with TRBJ2-7; D is ambiguous. Germline CDR1 LNHDA, CDR2 SQIVND (reference sequence). The CDR3 extends over 13 amino acids. The ends were cut back, 5 bases at V and 2 bases at J, with 10 bases in the middle. The CDR3 nucleotides read TGTGCCAGTAGTTCCGCGTACGCCTACGAGCAGTACTTC. It specifies CASSSAYAYEQYF.